These 20 T cell receptor beta chains were sequenced from one sample in a study of read filtering for tumor transcriptome and immune sequencing. This library used about 360 ng RNA and molecular barcoded adaptors spanning alpha/delta and beta/gamma chains. TCRdb re-analysed the reads in MiXCR, keeping a single row per CDR3 protein. The data contain 100,000 to 150,000 distinct CDR3 sequences, roughly 13% of them singletons. The sequencing sample was made of a population of CD138-negative cells sorted from bone marrow. The source of these receptors is a donor aged 40 or over with multiple myeloma.

This clonotype was detected ten times or more. V is TRBV19 and J is TRBJ2-5, with TRBD1 identical over 11 bases. V lost 3 bases, J lost 7 bases, and 10 bases stayed unmatched. This CDR3 is built from 16 residues. Germline CDR1 LNHDA, CDR2 SQIVND (reference sequence). The CDR3 loop reads CASSIGGRGTGGTQYF. The CDR3 nucleotides are TGTGCCAGTAGTATCGGAGGGCGGGGGACAGGGGGGACCCAGTACTTC.

V is TRBV30 and J is TRBJ1-1; D remains ambiguous. This CDR3 has 13 amino acids. CDR1 and CDR2 (germline): GTSNPN, SVGIG (reference sequence). V was clipped by 4 bases and J by 1 base, with 10 bases between them. For the CDR3, the DNA is TGTGCCTGGAAGTATGGGAGGAACACTGAAGCTTTCTTT. This encodes CAWKYGRNTEAFF. Full variable domain (outside the CDR3, taken from reference TRBV30 and TRBJ1-1): SQTIHQWPATLVQPVGSPLSLECTVEGTSNPNLYWYRQAAGRGLQLLFYSVGIGQISSEVPQNLSASRPQDRQFILSSKKLLLSDSGFYLCAWKYGRNTEAFFGQGTRLTVV.

As concerns this clonotype: This may arise from a read error, as a much more abundant clone is one base away. The chain recombines TRBV6-2 or TRBV6-3 with TRBJ2-1; 9 positions agree with TRBD2. CDR1 MNHEY and CDR2 SVGEGT come from the germline V gene. The CDR3 has 16 amino acids. The CDR3 nucleotides read TGTGCCAGCAATTACTCGACCAGCGGGAGGCAGGTTGAGCAGTTCTTC. Its protein is CASNYSTSGRQVEQFF.

V usage is TRBV19 and J usage is TRBJ2-3; 7 bases are a match to TRBD2. Unmatched junction bases numbered 13, after V lost 7 bases and J lost 6 bases. This CDR3 has 15 amino acids. Germline-derived CDR1 and CDR2 are LNHDA and SQIVND (reference sequence). In DNA form, the CDR3 reads TGTGCCAGTAATCTTGGAGCGGGAACTGGTGATACGCAGTATTTT. As protein: CASNLGAGTGDTQYF. Using reference TRBV19 and TRBJ2-3 for the parts outside the CDR3, the full variable domain is DGGITQSPKYLFRKEGQNVTLSCEQNLNHDAMYWYRQDPGQGLRLIYYSQIVNDFQKGDIAEGYSVSREKKESFPLTVTSAQKNPTAFYLCASNLGAGTGDTQYFGPGTRLTVL.

Notes on this clonotype: Mismatch with germline at one junction end may stem from a read error. The rearrangement uses TRBV4-2 and TRBJ2-5, with 11 bases aligning to TRBD2. The CDR3 totals 17 residues. Germline CDR1 and CDR2: LGHNA and YNFKEQ. CDR3 loop: CAGSARPNSGRGETQYF. Written as DNA, the CDR3 is TGTGCCGGCAGCGCCCGTCCCAATAGCGGGAGGGGGGAGACCCAGTACTTC.

This rearrangement joins TRBV7-8 to TRBJ1-1; no reliable D call. The CDR3 length is 15 residues. Trimming took 5 bases from V and 1 from J, leaving 14 bases between them. Germline CDR1 and CDR2: SGHVS and FQNEAQ. The CDR3 region is CASSQRTGENTEAFF. In nucleotides, the CDR3 is TGTGCCAGCAGCCAGAGGACCGGTGAGAACACTGAAGCTTTCTTT.

This clonotype was detected many times. The CDR3 loop is CATSRDGQGTQPQHF. CDR3 nucleotides: TGTGCCACCAGCAGAGACGGACAGGGAACCCAGCCCCAGCATTTT. The chain combines TRBV15 with TRBJ1-5; 8 bases fit TRBD1. The V segment lost 0 bases and the J segment 7 bases; nucleotides outside the gene matches: 5. CDR1 and CDR2 (germline): LNHNV, YYDKDF (reference sequence). The CDR3 loop spans 15 amino acids.

The sample holds many counts of this clonotype. This chain uses TRBV6-5 with TRBJ1-1; 8 positions match TRBD1. Germline V gene lookup returns CDR1 MNHEY and CDR2 SVGAGI. The V and J ends lost 6 bases and 6 bases, in that order; junction bases with no gene match: 12. The CDR3 runs to 15 residues. As DNA, the CDR3 is TGTGCCAGCAGAACCCGGACAGGGAGTAAAGCTGAAGCTTTCTTT. It is translated as CASRTRTGSKAEAFF.

This clonotype came up many times. The chain joins TRBV11-2 to TRBJ1-1; a possible D gene is TRBD1 (5 bases). In germline, CDR1 is SGHAT, CDR2 FQNNGV. V lost 5 bases, J lost 6 bases, and 19 bases lay in between. The CDR3 has 15 amino acids. CDR3 bases: TGTGCCAGCAGCACCACGATAAAGGAACAGGCTGAAGCTTTCTTT. It translates to CASSTTIKEQAEAFF.

Worth noting for this clonotype: This clone may be a read error of a much larger clone one base away. The chain links TRBV20-1 to TRBJ2-1; TRBD2 agrees at 12 bases. The germline V gene encodes CDR1 DFQATT and CDR2 SNEGSKA (reference sequence). The CDR3 totals 16 residues. The CDR3 reads CGADIYGLAGRNEQFF. CDR3 DNA: TGCGGTGCTGATATATACGGACTAGCGGGAAGGAATGAGCAGTTCTTC.

This clonotype came up many times. The chain couples TRBV19 to TRBJ2-1, with 9 bases that match TRBD1. Trimming cost V 1 base and J 2 bases; bases outside gene matches: 3. The CDR3 contains 16 residues. Looked up from germline, CDR1 is LNHDA and CDR2 is SQIVND (reference sequence). CDR3 residues: CASSIAGTGPYNEQFF. DNA of the CDR3: TGTGCCAGTAGTATAGCCGGGACAGGGCCCTACAATGAGCAGTTCTTC.

This clonotype was counted ten times or more. The rearrangement uses TRBV7-9 and TRBJ2-7; D call uncertain. Germline CDR1 reads SEHNR; CDR2 reads FQNEAQ (reference sequence). The CDR3 length is 11 residues. The V end was cut by 4 bases, the J end by 2 bases, with 3 bases between. The CDR3 protein is CASSSPYEQYF. Written as DNA, the CDR3 is TGTGCCAGCAGCTCCCCCTACGAGCAGTACTTC. Full variable domain (remainder filled in from reference TRBV7-9 and TRBJ2-7): DTGVSQNPRHKITKRGQNVTFRCDPISEHNRLYWYRQTLGQGPEFLTYFQNEAQLEKSRLLSDRFSAERPKGSFSTLEIQRTEQGDSAMYLCASSSPYEQYFGPGTRLTVT.

This clonotype showed up just a few times. The chain links TRBV3-1 to TRBJ1-1; D is undetermined. Trimming shortened V by 3 bases and J by 10 bases, and 12 bases separated the two germline ends. Germline V gene sequence: CDR1 LGHDT, CDR2 YNNKEL (reference sequence). The CDR3 runs to 12 residues. CDR3 protein: CASSHDSPRAFF. CDR3 coding DNA: TGTGCCAGCAGCCACGACTCGCCGCGAGCTTTCTTT.

This clonotype was recorded many times. This rearrangement joins TRBV7-6 to TRBJ2-7, with D tentatively TRBD1 or TRBD2 (5 bases each). The germline V and J ends were trimmed by 1 base and 5 bases, with 12 bases remaining between them. Per germline, CDR1 SGHVS and CDR2 FNYEAQ. The CDR3 is 14 residues long. This CDR3 reads CASSLEVGTDEQYF. The DNA for the CDR3 is TGTGCCAGCAGCTTAGAAGTTGGGACGGACGAGCAGTACTTC.

This clonotype has a count of ten or more. The V gene is TRBV4-3, the J gene TRBJ2-1; tentatively, D is TRBD2 (6 bases). The germline gives CDR1 LGHNA, CDR2 YSLEER. CDR3 size: 18 residues. V was shortened by 0 bases and J by 2 bases, with 17 bases between the two germline ends. CDR3 region: CASSQDFSEWEAYNEQFF. In DNA, the CDR3 is TGCGCCAGCAGCCAAGATTTTTCGGAGTGGGAGGCCTACAATGAGCAGTTCTTC.

The genes are TRBV7-6 and TRBJ2-7; 8 bases are shared with TRBD1. Germline CDR1 and CDR2: SGHVS and FNYEAQ. This CDR3 spans 14 amino acids. V lost 1 base and J lost 11; bases outside the gene matches: 10. The CDR3 loop is CASSLGQGARNEYF. The CDR3 DNA sequence: TGTGCCAGCAGCTTAGGGCAGGGGGCGCGTAATGAGTACTTC.

The rearrangement joins TRBV5-4 to TRBJ1-4; no clear D. Germline V gene sequence: CDR1 SGHNT, CDR2 YYREEE (reference sequence). The CDR3 has 15 amino acids. V was shortened by 0 bases and J by 4 bases, with 10 bases between the two germline ends. CDR3 loop: CASSLGSGFNEKLFF. The CDR3 coding sequence is TGTGCCAGCAGCTTGGGTTCGGGCTTTAATGAAAAACTGTTTTTT.

The chain links TRBV3-1 to TRBJ1-3, with D tentatively TRBD1 (6 bases). CDR3 length: 16 amino acids. CDR1 and CDR2 from the germline V gene are LGHDT and YNNKEL (reference sequence). Trimming pared 4 bases from V and 0 bases from J, leaving 13 bases between. The CDR3 spells CASSLYTDSSGNTIYF. The CDR3 DNA follows: TGTGCCAGCAGCCTATACACGGACAGCTCTGGAAACACCATATATTTT.

V gene TRBV5-5 combines with J gene TRBJ2-1, with a possible D match to TRBD1 (5 bases). Germline V gene sequence: CDR1 SGHKS, CDR2 YYEKEE (reference sequence). The CDR3 covers 13 residues. Trimming pared 3 bases from V and 10 bases from J, leaving 14 bases between. CDR3 protein: CASSSYRFSEQFF. CDR3 in DNA: TGTGCCAGCAGCTCGTACAGGTTTTCCGAGCAGTTCTTC.

This clonotype was counted at least ten times. An end of the junction differs from the germline gene, which may be a read error. This sequence joins TRBV10-3 and TRBJ1-1; 8 bases agree with TRBD1. Germline V gives CDR1 ENHRY, CDR2 SYGVKD. The CDR3 is made up of 15 amino acids. The CDR3 DNA reads TGTGCCCTCAGACAGGGGCAGGATCTGAACACTGAAGCTTTCTTT. The encoded protein is CALRQGQDLNTEAFF.